This entry lists 26 T cell receptor beta chains sequenced from one sample in a study of blood T cell repertoires in COVID-19. Method: immunoSEQ multiplex PCR; TCRdb's copy keeps in-frame clones and lacks some. The sample has about 280,000 clones; around 90% are singletons. The specimen was peripheral blood. These receptor sequences come from a man aged 18-30 years with active or convalescent COVID-19.

V gene TRBV11-2 combines with J gene TRBJ2-7, with 9 bases fitting TRBD1. Germline V gene lookup returns CDR1 SGHAT and CDR2 FQNNGV. V shed 5 bases and J 2 bases; nucleotides not matched to a gene: 7. The CDR3 is 15 amino acids. This CDR3 is CASSAPGQGAYEQYF. The CDR3 DNA reads as TGTGCCAGCAGCGCCCCGGGACAGGGCGCCTACGAGCAGTACTTC.

V gene TRBV6-2 or TRBV6-3 combines with J gene TRBJ2-5; 8 bases align to TRBD2. V was clipped by 6 bases and J by 4 bases; unmatched bases: 7. This CDR3 has 14 amino acids. The germline V gene encodes CDR1 MNHEY and CDR2 SVGEGT. CDR3 in amino acids: CASSGGALGETQYF. CDR3 coding DNA: TGTGCCAGCAGCGGGGGGGCCCTTGGAGAGACCCAGTACTTC.

The chain uses TRBV4-3 and TRBJ1-1; the D is unclear. The germline V gene encodes CDR1 LGHNA and CDR2 YSLEER. The CDR3 is 16 amino acids. Deletions cut 1 base from V and 0 bases from J, with 12 bases between. The CDR3 DNA follows: TGCGCCAGCAGCCAAGTTCTCGGCCAGGTGAACACTGAAGCTTTCTTT. Its protein is CASSQVLGQVNTEAFF.

The rearrangement joins TRBV7-6 to TRBJ2-5, with D tentatively TRBD2 (7 bases). Germline-derived CDR1 and CDR2 are SGHVS and FNYEAQ. CDR3 size: 14 residues. V was pared by 5 bases and J by 5 bases, with 15 bases between. This chain's CDR3 is CASSGGGEHETQYF. The CDR3 nucleotides are TGTGCCAGCAGCGGGGGGGGCGAACATGAGACCCAGTACTTC.

The V call is TRBV6-4, the J call TRBJ2-2; 7 positions agree with TRBD1. CDR3 length: 16 residues. The J segment lost 7 bases and the V segment lost 0 bases, leaving 8 bases of the junction unmatched. The germline V gene has CDR1 MRHNA and CDR2 SNTAGT. In DNA form, the CDR3 reads TGTGCCAGCAGTGACTCTGCAGGGGGATCCAACGGGGAGCTGTTTTTT. The encoded protein is CASSDSAGGSNGELFF.

This chain connects TRBV9 to TRBJ1-1, with D perhaps TRBD1 (5 bases). The CDR3 runs 15 residues. The ends were cut back, 4 bases at V and 1 base at J, with 14 bases in the middle. Germline lookup yields CDR1 SGDLS and CDR2 YYNGEE. The CDR3 nucleotides are TGTGCCAGCAGCAAAGAGCAGGGCGCGAACACTGAAGCTTTCTTT. Protein: CASSKEQGANTEAFF.

The chain links TRBV7-2 to TRBJ2-5; D remains unclear. Germline CDR1 reads SGHTA; CDR2 reads FQGNSA. The CDR3 is made up of 17 amino acids. V was cut by 1 base and J by 4 bases, with 19 bases left in between. CDR3: CASSLDIGRGVRETQYF. CDR3 nucleotide sequence: TGTGCCAGCAGCTTAGACATTGGCCGCGGAGTGAGAGAGACCCAGTACTTC.

The chain carries TRBV24-1 and TRBJ1-6, with D maybe TRBD1 (5 bases). Trimming cost V 7 bases and J 8 bases, with 8 bases left between them. This CDR3 has 12 amino acids. The germline CDR1 and CDR2 sequences are KGHDR and SFDVKD. The CDR3 reads CATRQGHSPLHF. CDR3 sequence (DNA): TGTGCCACCAGGCAGGGTCATTCACCCCTCCACTTT.

The chain has TRBV2 and TRBJ1-1; tentative D call: TRBD1 (6 bases). The length of the CDR3 is 14 residues. Trimming left V 5 bases short and J 2 bases short, with 12 bases between. The V gene's germline CDR1 is SNHLY and CDR2 FYNNEI. CDR3 protein: CASSLLGTNTEAFF. DNA for the CDR3: TGTGCCAGCAGTCTCCTGGGGACAAACACTGAAGCTTTCTTT.

The gene calls are TRBV5-3 and TRBJ2-7; D perhaps matches TRBD2 (6 bases). TRBV5-3 is labeled an ORF, and its function is uncertain. The V end was cut by 2 bases, the J end by 1 base, with 16 bases between. This CDR3 has 16 residues. CDR3 region: CARSFAKLAFSYEQYF. The CDR3, as DNA: TGTGCCAGAAGCTTTGCAAAACTAGCTTTTTCCTACGAGCAGTACTTC.

The chain has TRBV19 and TRBJ1-2; D is unclear. The CDR3 contains 12 residues. V gave up 9 bases and J gave up 6 bases, with 14 bases separating them. Per the germline V gene, CDR1 is LNHDA and CDR2 is SQIVND (reference sequence). CDR3 protein: CASRGRVDGYTF. CDR3 DNA: TGTGCCAGCCGGGGAAGGGTAGATGGCTACACCTTC. The full variable domain, its missing parts supplied by reference TRBV19 and TRBJ1-2, is DGGITQSPKYLFRKEGQNVTLSCEQNLNHDAMYWYRQDPGQGLRLIYYSQIVNDFQKGDIAEGYSVSREKKESFPLTVTSAQKNPTAFYLCASRGRVDGYTFGSGTRLTVV.

The V call is TRBV27, the J call TRBJ1-2, with 7 bases lining up with TRBD1. V lost 6 bases and J lost 4; bases outside the gene matches: 11. Germline lookup yields CDR1 MNHEY and CDR2 SMNVEV (reference sequence). The CDR3 runs 15 residues. CDR3 bases: TGTGCCAGCAGAAACATTCAGGGGGTCGGCTATGGCTACACCTTC. It specifies CASRNIQGVGYGYTF.

This chain uses TRBV10-3 with TRBJ1-2; the D gene is possibly TRBD1 (6 bases). The CDR3 contains 12 residues. V was shortened by 9 bases and J by 2 bases, with 10 bases between the two germline ends. Germline V gene sequence: CDR1 ENHRY, CDR2 SYGVKD. CDR3 residues: CAMGGGNYGYTF. Here the CDR3 DNA reads TGTGCCATGGGAGGGGGGAACTATGGCTACACCTTC.

The chain carries TRBV27 and TRBJ2-7; D remains ambiguous. Trimming shortened V by 6 bases and J by 5 bases, and 17 bases separated the two germline ends. This CDR3 contains 14 residues. Germline loops: CDR1 MNHEY, CDR2 SMNVEV (reference sequence). CDR3 DNA: TGTGCCAGCAGCCCACAACCCATGGCCCACGAGCAGTACTTC. Translated: CASSPQPMAHEQYF.

CDR3 nucleotides: TGTGCCAGCAGACAAACGACTGCAACTAATGAAAAACTGTTTTTT. Protein sequence: CASRQTTATNEKLFF. The V and J genes are TRBV2 and TRBJ1-4; the D is unclear. CDR1 SNHLY and CDR2 FYNNEI come from the germline V gene. Trimming cost V 6 bases and J 0 bases, with 11 bases left between them. The CDR3 consists of 15 residues.

This chain links TRBV19 with TRBJ1-4; tentatively, D is TRBD1 (5 bases). Germline V gives CDR1 LNHDA, CDR2 SQIVND (reference sequence). The CDR3 runs to 11 residues. Trimming removed 4 bases at V and 12 bases at J, with 9 bases between. The CDR3 protein is CASSTGLELFF. CDR3 bases: TGTGCCAGTAGTACGGGACTTGAACTGTTTTTT.

This chain links TRBV19 with TRBJ1-1; the D gene is possibly TRBD1 (6 bases). Germline assignment: CDR1 LNHDA and CDR2 SQIVND (reference sequence). The CDR3 runs to 16 residues. V was shortened by 7 bases and J by 4 bases, with 22 bases between the two germline ends. The CDR3: CASTLMFGGGGTEAFF. Written as DNA, the CDR3 is TGTGCCAGTACCTTAATGTTCGGGGGAGGGGGCACTGAAGCTTTCTTT.

The V call is TRBV25-1, the J call TRBJ1-1; D call uncertain. With 1 base removed from V and 10 bases from J, the gap between germline ends came to 22 bases. Per germline, CDR1 MGHDK and CDR2 SYGVNS. CDR3 length equals 16 residues. CDR3 sequence (DNA): TGTGCCAGCAGTGAATTCACAGACCAATCAAGGCAGGTAGCTTTCTTT. Translating it yields CASSEFTDQSRQVAFF. The whole variable domain, remainder taken from reference TRBV25-1 and TRBJ1-1, is EADIYQTPRYLVIGTGKKITLECSQTMGHDKMYWYQQDPGMELHLIHYSYGVNSTEKGDLSSESTVSRIRTEHFPLTLESARPSHTSQYLCASSEFTDQSRQVAFFGQGTRLTVV.

This chain links TRBV6-5 with TRBJ1-2, with TRBD1 matching 8 bases. This CDR3 comprises 14 residues. V lost 4 bases to trimming and J lost 7 bases; unmatched junction nucleotides: 8. CDR1 and CDR2 from the germline V gene are MNHEY and SVGAGI. This chain's CDR3 is CASSSSGGEGGYTF. The CDR3 DNA is TGTGCCAGCAGTTCCTCAGGGGGCGAAGGTGGCTACACCTTC.

This chain uses TRBV7-2 with TRBJ2-3, with 7 bases matching TRBD2. V shed 3 bases and J 4 bases; nucleotides not matched to a gene: 7. The CDR3 totals 15 residues. Germline V gives CDR1 SGHTA, CDR2 FQGNSA. The CDR3 protein is CASSFLGGFSDTQYF. Here the CDR3 DNA reads TGTGCCAGCAGCTTTCTGGGGGGGTTTTCAGATACGCAGTATTTT.

The chain uses TRBV29-1 and TRBJ2-7; 8 bases line up with TRBD2. V lost 4 bases and J lost 2; bases outside the gene matches: 7. Germline lookup yields CDR1 SQVTM and CDR2 ANQGSEA. The CDR3 is made up of 14 amino acids. The CDR3, as DNA: TGCAGCGTTGGGAAAAGCGGGGGACCCTACGAGCAGTACTTC. It specifies CSVGKSGGPYEQYF.

The V and J genes are TRBV19 and TRBJ1-3; D is possibly TRBD1 (6 bases). The CDR3 is 13 residues long. The V end was cut by 4 bases, the J end by 4 bases, with 8 bases between. The germline V gene encodes CDR1 LNHDA and CDR2 SQIVND (reference sequence). The CDR3 nucleotides are TGTGCCAGTAGTAGGGGGCTGGGAAACACCATATATTTT. Its protein is CASSRGLGNTIYF.

V gene TRBV20-1 combines with J gene TRBJ1-1, with D possibly being TRBD1 (5 bases). Germline V gene lookup returns CDR1 DFQATT and CDR2 SNEGSKA (reference sequence). The V gene lost 6 bases and the J gene lost 6 bases, with 11 bases spanning the gap. The CDR3 contains 11 residues. This CDR3 reads CSAKLTAEAFF. The DNA for the CDR3 is TGCAGTGCCAAGTTGACAGCTGAAGCTTTCTTT.

V gene TRBV7-9 combines with J gene TRBJ1-2; TRBD1 matches at 9 bases. The germline gives CDR1 SEHNR, CDR2 FQNEAQ (reference sequence). V shed 5 bases and J 0 bases; nucleotides not matched to a gene: 1. The CDR3 covers 14 residues. The CDR3 sequence: CASSRDRANYGYTF. CDR3 bases: TGTGCCAGCAGCAGGGACAGGGCTAACTATGGCTACACCTTC.

This sequence joins TRBV3-1 (or the pseudogene TRBV3-2) and TRBJ1-2; D unclear. The ends were cut back, 4 bases at V and 10 bases at J, with 13 bases in the middle. CDR3 size: 12 residues. In germline, CDR1 is LGHDT, CDR2 YNNKEL (reference sequence). The CDR3 spells CASSPPGSAYTF. The CDR3 bases are TGTGCCAGCAGCCCCCCGGGGAGTGCCTACACCTTC.

The genes are TRBV29-1 and TRBJ2-2; D is perhaps TRBD2 (6 bases). V lost 4 bases, J lost 4 bases, and 19 bases lay in between. Germline V CDR1 and CDR2: SQVTM, ANQGSEA. This CDR3 region has 16 residues. CDR3 region: CSVAGTGHAATGELFF. CDR3 coding DNA: TGCAGCGTTGCCGGGACTGGACATGCGGCCACCGGGGAGCTGTTTTTT.